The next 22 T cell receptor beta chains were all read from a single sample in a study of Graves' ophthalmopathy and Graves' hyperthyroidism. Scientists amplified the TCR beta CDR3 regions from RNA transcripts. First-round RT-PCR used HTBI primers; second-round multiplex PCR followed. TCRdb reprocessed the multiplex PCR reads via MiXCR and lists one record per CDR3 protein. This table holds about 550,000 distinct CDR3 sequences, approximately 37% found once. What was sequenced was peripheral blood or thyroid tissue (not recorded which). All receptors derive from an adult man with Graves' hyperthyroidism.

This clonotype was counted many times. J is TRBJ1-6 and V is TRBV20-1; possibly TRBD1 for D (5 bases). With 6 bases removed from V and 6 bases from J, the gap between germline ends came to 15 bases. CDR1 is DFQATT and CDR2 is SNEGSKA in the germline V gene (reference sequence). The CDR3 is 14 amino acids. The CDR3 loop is CSATPGPTNSPLHF. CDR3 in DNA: TGCAGTGCCACCCCGGGACCGACTAATTCACCCCTCCACTTT.

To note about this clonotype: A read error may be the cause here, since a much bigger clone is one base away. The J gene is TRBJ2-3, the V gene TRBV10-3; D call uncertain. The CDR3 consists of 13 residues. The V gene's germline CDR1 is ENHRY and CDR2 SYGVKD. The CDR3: CAIPRPSTHTQYF. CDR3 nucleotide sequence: TGTGCCATCCCCCGTCCCAGCACACATACGCAGTATTTT.

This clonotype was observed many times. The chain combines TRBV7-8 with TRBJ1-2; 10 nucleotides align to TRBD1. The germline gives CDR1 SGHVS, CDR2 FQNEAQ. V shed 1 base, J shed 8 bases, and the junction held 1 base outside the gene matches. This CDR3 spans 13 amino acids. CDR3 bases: TGTGCCAGCAGCTTAGGGACAGGGGGGGGCTACACCTTC. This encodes CASSLGTGGGYTF.

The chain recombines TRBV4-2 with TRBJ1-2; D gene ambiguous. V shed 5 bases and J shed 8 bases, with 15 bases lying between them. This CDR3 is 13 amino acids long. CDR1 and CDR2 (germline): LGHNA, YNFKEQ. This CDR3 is CASSYGPVSGYTF. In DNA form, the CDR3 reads TGTGCCAGCAGCTATGGACCGGTCTCAGGCTACACCTTC.

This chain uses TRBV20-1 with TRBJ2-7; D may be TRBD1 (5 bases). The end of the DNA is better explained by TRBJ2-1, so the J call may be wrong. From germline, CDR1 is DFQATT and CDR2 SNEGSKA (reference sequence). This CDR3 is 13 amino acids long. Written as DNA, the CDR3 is TGCAGTGCTAGAGGACAGCGTACAAGTGAGCAGTTCTTC. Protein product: CSARGQRTSEQFF.

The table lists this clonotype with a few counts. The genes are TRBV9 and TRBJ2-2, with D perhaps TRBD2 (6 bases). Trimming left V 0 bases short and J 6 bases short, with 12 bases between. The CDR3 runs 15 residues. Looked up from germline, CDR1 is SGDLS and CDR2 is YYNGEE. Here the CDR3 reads CASSVDGGFSGELFF. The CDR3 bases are TGTGCCAGCAGCGTAGACGGGGGATTTTCCGGGGAGCTGTTTTTT. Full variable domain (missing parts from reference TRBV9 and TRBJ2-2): DSGVTQTPKHLITATGQRVTLRCSPRSGDLSVYWYQQSLDQGLQFLIQYYNGEERAKGNILERFSAQQFPDLHSELNLSSLELGDSALYFCASSVDGGFSGELFFGEGSRLTVL.

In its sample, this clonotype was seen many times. The CDR3 nucleotides read TGTGCCAGCAGCTCTACGGGGGCGATACTAGCTTCTCCCTACGAGCAGTACTTC. Protein sequence: CASSSTGAILASPYEQYF. The chain combines TRBV7-2 with TRBJ2-7; TRBD1 or TRBD2 may be the D gene (6 bases each). This CDR3 has 18 residues. The germline V gene encodes CDR1 SGHTA and CDR2 FQGNSA. With 4 bases removed from V and 2 bases from J, the gap between germline ends came to 24 bases.

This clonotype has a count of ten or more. The CDR3 reads CASSQDLLNTEAFF. Here the CDR3 DNA reads TGTGCCAGCAGCCAAGATCTGTTGAACACTGAAGCTTTCTTT. This rearrangement joins TRBV4-2 to TRBJ1-1, with D uncertain. Trimming shortened V by 0 bases and J by 0 bases, and 5 bases separated the two germline ends. The CDR3 spans 14 residues. Germline V gene data show CDR1 as LGHNA and CDR2 as YNFKEQ.

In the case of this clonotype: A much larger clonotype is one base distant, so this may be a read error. The CDR3 sequence: CASSRRQGAWGYGYTF. The CDR3 DNA is TGTGCCAGCAGTCGCCGACAGGGGGCGTGGGGTTATGGCTACACCTTC. The V and J genes are TRBV12-3 or TRBV12-4 and TRBJ1-2, with TRBD1 identical over 10 bases. The CDR3 covers 16 residues. V lost 5 bases, J lost 5 bases, and 11 bases stayed unmatched.

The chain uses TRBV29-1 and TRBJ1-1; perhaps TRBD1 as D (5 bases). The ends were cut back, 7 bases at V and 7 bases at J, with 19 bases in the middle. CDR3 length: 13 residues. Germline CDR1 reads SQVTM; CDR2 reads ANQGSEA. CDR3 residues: CSADPAGYNEAFF. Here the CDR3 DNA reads TGCAGCGCTGACCCGGCAGGGTATAATGAAGCTTTCTTT.

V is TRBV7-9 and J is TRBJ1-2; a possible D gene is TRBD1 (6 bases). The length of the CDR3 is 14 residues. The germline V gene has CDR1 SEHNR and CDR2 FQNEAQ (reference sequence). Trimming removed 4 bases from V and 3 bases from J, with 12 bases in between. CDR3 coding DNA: TGTGCCAGCAGCTGGGGGGGCGCGGACTATGGCTACACCTTC. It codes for CASSWGGADYGYTF. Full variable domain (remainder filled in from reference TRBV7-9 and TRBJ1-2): DTGVSQNPRHKITKRGQNVTFRCDPISEHNRLYWYRQTLGQGPEFLTYFQNEAQLEKSRLLSDRFSAERPKGSFSTLEIQRTEQGDSAMYLCASSWGGADYGYTFGSGTRLTVV.

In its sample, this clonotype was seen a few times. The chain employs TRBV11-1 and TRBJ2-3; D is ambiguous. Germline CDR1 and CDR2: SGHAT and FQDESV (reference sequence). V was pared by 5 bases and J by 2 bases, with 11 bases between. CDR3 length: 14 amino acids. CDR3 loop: CASSQSRATDTQYF. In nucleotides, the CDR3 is TGTGCCAGCAGCCAATCTCGAGCCACAGATACGCAGTATTTT.

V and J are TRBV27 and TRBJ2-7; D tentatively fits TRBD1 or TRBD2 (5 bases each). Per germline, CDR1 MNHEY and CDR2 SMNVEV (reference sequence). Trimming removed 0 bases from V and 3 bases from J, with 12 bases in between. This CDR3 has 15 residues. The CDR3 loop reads CASSLSGTLNYEQYF. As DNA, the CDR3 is TGTGCCAGCAGTTTATCGGGGACGCTCAACTACGAGCAGTACTTC.

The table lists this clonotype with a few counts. CDR3 nucleotide sequence: TGTGCCAGCACCCAGGAGGGAAACTATAATTCACCCCTCCACTTT. This encodes CASTQEGNYNSPLHF. The chain carries TRBV2 and TRBJ1-6; D uncertain. CDR3 length equals 15 residues. Germline V lookup: CDR1 SNHLY, CDR2 FYNNEI. V lost 7 bases to trimming and J lost 3 bases, with 13 bases between them.

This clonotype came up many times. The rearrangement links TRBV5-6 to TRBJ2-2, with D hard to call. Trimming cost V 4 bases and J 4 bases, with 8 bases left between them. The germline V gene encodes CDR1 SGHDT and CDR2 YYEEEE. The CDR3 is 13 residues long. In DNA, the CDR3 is TGTGCCAGCAGCATAGGAAGCACCGGGGAGCTGTTTTTT. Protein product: CASSIGSTGELFF. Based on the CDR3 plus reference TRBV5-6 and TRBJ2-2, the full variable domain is DAGVTQSPTHLIKTRGQQVTLRCSPKSGHDTVSWYQQALGQGPQFIFQYYEEEERQRGNFPDRFSGHQFPNYSSELNVNALLLGDSALYLCASSIGSTGELFFGEGSRLTVL.

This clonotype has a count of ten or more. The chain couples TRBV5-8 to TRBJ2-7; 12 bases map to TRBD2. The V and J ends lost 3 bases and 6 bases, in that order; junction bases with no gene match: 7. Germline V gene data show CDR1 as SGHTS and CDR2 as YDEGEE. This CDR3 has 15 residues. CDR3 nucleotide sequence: TGTGCCAGCAGCTCGCCTAGCGGGAGGGCGTCCGAGCAGTACTTC. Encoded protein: CASSSPSGRASEQYF.

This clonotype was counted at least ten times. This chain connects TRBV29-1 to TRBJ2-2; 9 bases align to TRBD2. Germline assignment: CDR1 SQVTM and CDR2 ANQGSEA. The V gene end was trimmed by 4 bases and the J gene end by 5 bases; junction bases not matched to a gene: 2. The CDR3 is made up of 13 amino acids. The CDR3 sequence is CSVVLAGTGELFF. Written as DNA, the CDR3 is TGCAGCGTTGTCCTAGCGGGGACCGGGGAGCTGTTTTTT.

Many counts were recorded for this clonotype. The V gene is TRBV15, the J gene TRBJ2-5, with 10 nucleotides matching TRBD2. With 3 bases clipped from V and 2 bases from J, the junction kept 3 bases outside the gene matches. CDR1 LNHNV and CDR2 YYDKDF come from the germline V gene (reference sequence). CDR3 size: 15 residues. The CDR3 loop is CATSSGTSVQETQYF. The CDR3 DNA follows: TGTGCCACCAGCAGCGGGACTAGCGTACAAGAGACCCAGTACTTC.

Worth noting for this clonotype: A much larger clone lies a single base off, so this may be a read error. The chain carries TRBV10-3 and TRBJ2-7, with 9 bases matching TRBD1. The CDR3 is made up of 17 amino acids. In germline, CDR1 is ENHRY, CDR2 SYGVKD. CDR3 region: CASSYLTTGGRPHEQYF. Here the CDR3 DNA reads TGTGCCAGCAGTTACCTTACGACAGGGGGGCGACCCCACGAGCAGTACTTC.

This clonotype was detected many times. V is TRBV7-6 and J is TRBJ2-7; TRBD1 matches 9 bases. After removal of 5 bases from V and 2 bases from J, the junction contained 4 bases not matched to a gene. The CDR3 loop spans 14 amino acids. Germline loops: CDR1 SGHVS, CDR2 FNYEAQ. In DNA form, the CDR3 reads TGTGCCAGCAGCCAAAGACAGGGGGCCTACGAGCAGTACTTC. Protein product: CASSQRQGAYEQYF.

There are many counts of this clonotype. The CDR3 DNA reads TGCAGTGCTATGGGGACAAGTTTGGGCGAGACCCAGTACTTC. Protein sequence: CSAMGTSLGETQYF. The V gene is TRBV20-1, the J gene TRBJ2-5; the D gene is possibly TRBD1 (6 bases). Trimming cost V 4 bases and J 5 bases, with 17 bases left between them. Germline CDR1 DFQATT, CDR2 SNEGSKA (reference sequence). This CDR3 is built from 14 residues.

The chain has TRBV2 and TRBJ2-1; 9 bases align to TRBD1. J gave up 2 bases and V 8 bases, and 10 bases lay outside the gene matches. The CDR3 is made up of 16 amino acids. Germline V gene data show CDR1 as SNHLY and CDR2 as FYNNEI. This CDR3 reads CASRLGGQGAYNEQFF. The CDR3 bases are TGTGCCAGCCGCCTTGGGGGACAGGGCGCCTACAATGAGCAGTTCTTC.